The rows below give T cell receptor beta chains drawn from one sample of a study of blood T cell repertoires in COVID-19. This table comes from immunoSEQ multiplex PCR, and its TCRdb copy is limited to in-frame clones, with some not included. Here the sample spans about 110,000 clones, approximately 79% being singletons. The material sequenced was peripheral blood. All receptors derive from a woman aged 80 or over with active or convalescent COVID-19. The CDR3 runs from the conserved cysteine through the conserved F or W. D genes are given only for firm matches. Size is omitted from some rows. Given values are once, few, many or a class for expanded clones.

v_gene	abundance	j_gene	d_gene	CDR3aa	CDR3nt
TRBV18	-	TRBJ1-2	TRBD1	CASSSQRDRAYTF	TGTGCCAGCTCATCCCAGAGGGACAGGGCCTACACCTTC
TRBV9	once	TRBJ1-4	-	CASSVPGANEKLFF	TGTGCCAGCAGCGTCCCCGGGGCTAATGAAAAACTGTTTTTT
TRBV10-3	once	TRBJ1-1	TRBD1	CAIRTGLAFF	TGTGCCATCAGGACAGGGTTGGCTTTCTTT
TRBV4-2	-	TRBJ1-6	-	CASSQQVNYNSPLHF	TGTGCCAGCAGCCAACAGGTTAACTATAATTCACCCCTCCACTTT
TRBV4-2	-	TRBJ1-3	-	CASSQDLGSLNSGNTIYF	TGTGCCAGCAGCCAAGATCTGGGGAGCCTAAACTCTGGAAACACCATATATTTT
TRBV10-2	once	TRBJ1-5	-	CASSEARGSDQPQHF	TGCGCCAGCAGTGAGGCCAGGGGATCGGATCAGCCCCAGCATTTT
TRBV11-2	once	TRBJ2-3	TRBD2	CASSLAGTDTQYF	TGTGCCAGCAGCCTAGCGGGCACAGATACGCAGTATTTT
TRBV30	-	TRBJ1-6	-	CAWSVGAGVSPLHF	TGTGCCTGGAGTGTAGGGGCAGGGGTTTCACCCCTCCACTTT
TRBV5-1	-	TRBJ2-7	TRBD2	CASSLGRGSDYEQYF	TGCGCCAGCAGCTTGGGTCGCGGGAGCGACTACGAGCAGTACTTC
TRBV5-1	-	TRBJ2-5	-	CASTPGGQQETQYF	TGCGCCAGCACCCCTGGGGGCCAGCAAGAGACCCAGTACTTC
TRBV7-2	once	TRBJ2-7	-	CASSLRRGSSYEQYF	TGTGCCAGCAGCTTACGAAGGGGGAGCTCCTACGAGCAGTACTTC
TRBV27	-	TRBJ2-3	-	CASNRAGPTTDTQYF	TGTGCCAGCAATAGGGCGGGGCCTACCACAGATACGCAGTATTTT
TRBV7-3	-	TRBJ2-2	TRBD2	CASSPQTSGSGELFF	TGTGCCAGCAGCCCCCAGACTAGCGGGTCCGGGGAGCTGTTTTTT
TRBV11-3	-	TRBJ2-1	-	CASSLGAFNEQFF	TGTGCCAGCAGCTTAGGCGCCTTCAATGAGCAGTTCTTC
TRBV7-2	-	TRBJ2-7	-	CASSLNGGGDEQYF	TGTGCCAGCAGCTTAAATGGCGGCGGGGACGAGCAGTACTTC
TRBV7-8	-	TRBJ2-1	-	CASSLVGGGFYNEQFF	TGTGCCAGCAGCTTAGTCGGGGGAGGCTTCTACAATGAGCAGTTCTTC
TRBV7-9	-	TRBJ1-5	TRBD1	CASSTSTGGTAGGGPQHF	TGTGCCAGCAGCACTAGTACTGGGGGGACAGCAGGAGGGGGGCCCCAGCATTTT
TRBV5-1	-	TRBJ2-5	-	CASSLDRDQETQYF	TGCGCCAGCAGCTTGGACAGGGACCAAGAGACCCAGTACTTC
TRBV27	once	TRBJ2-1	-	CASSTRDSYNEQFF	TGTGCCAGCAGTACCCGGGACTCTTACAATGAGCAGTTCTTC
TRBV5-5	-	TRBJ2-7	TRBD1	CASSLDPGGSYEQYF	TGTGCCAGCAGCTTGGATCCAGGGGGATCCTACGAGCAGTACTTC
TRBV4-3	-	TRBJ1-4	TRBD1	CASSQGQGGTEKLFF	TGCGCCAGCAGCCAAGGACAGGGAGGAACTGAAAAACTGTTTTTT
TRBV2	-	TRBJ2-3	-	CASSDLPRTDTQYF	TGTGCCAGCAGTGACTTGCCCAGGACAGATACGCAGTATTTT
TRBV11-3	-	TRBJ2-1	-	CASSFASGIPIF	-
TRBV6-2/TRBV6-3	-	TRBJ2-5	TRBD2	CASSLLGTSQETQYF	TGTGCCAGCAGTCTCCTCGGGACTAGTCAAGAGACCCAGTACTTC
TRBV2	few	TRBJ1-3	-	CASSEFGGNTIYF	TGTGCCAGCAGTGAGTTCGGGGGAAACACCATATATTTT
TRBV6-5	-	TRBJ2-5	-	CASSYNRLETQYF	TGTGCCAGCAGTTATAACAGGCTAGAGACCCAGTACTTC
TRBV29-1	once	TRBJ2-3	TRBD2	CSVKIAGVYTDTQYF	TGCAGCGTGAAAATAGCGGGAGTCTACACAGATACGCAGTATTTT
TRBV28	-	TRBJ1-2	-	CASSFPPGSNGYTF	TGTGCCAGCAGTTTCCCCCCGGGTAGCAATGGCTACACCTTC
TRBV7-6	-	TRBJ2-1	-	CASSRTLLWDEQFF	TGTGCCAGCAGCAGGACTCTTCTCTGGGATGAGCAGTTCTTC
TRBV18	-	TRBJ2-5	-	CASSPGTSQETQYF	TGTGCCAGCTCACCCGGGACTTCTCAAGAGACCCAGTACTTC
TRBV4-1	few	TRBJ2-7	-	CASSLGAFPGDYEQYF	TGCGCCAGCAGCCTAGGGGCCTTCCCTGGAGACTACGAGCAGTACTTC
TRBV5-4	few	TRBJ2-7	TRBD1	CASSQDRTGVYEQYF	TGTGCCAGCAGCCAGGACCGGACAGGGGTTTACGAGCAGTACTTC
TRBV5-6	-	TRBJ2-1	TRBD2	CASSSRTERELLNEQFF	TGTGCCAGCAGTTCGAGGACAGAGCGGGAGTTACTAAATGAGCAGTTCTTC
TRBV9	-	TRBJ2-5	TRBD2	CASSPGAGGPETQYF	TGTGCCAGCAGCCCCGGAGCGGGAGGCCCGGAGACCCAGTACTTC
TRBV10-2	-	TRBJ2-3	-	CASSEREITALPTQYF	TGCGCCAGCAGCGAGAGAGAGATCACCGCCCTCCCTACCCAGTATTTT
TRBV15	-	TRBJ2-1	-	CATSRDLGQDEQFF	TGTGCCACCAGCAGAGATCTGGGGCAGGATGAGCAGTTCTTC
TRBV5-4	few	TRBJ2-5	-	CASSSERSGAQYF	TGTGCCAGCAGCTCTGAGCGTTCCGGGGCCCAGTACTTC
TRBV19	-	TRBJ1-1	TRBD1	CASSILGTTGRRNTEAFF	TGTGCCAGTAGTATTTTAGGGACGACAGGGCGTCGGAACACTGAAGCTTTCTTT
TRBV18	-	TRBJ1-1	-	CASSATGGGLNTEAFF	TGTGCCAGCTCAGCGACAGGAGGAGGACTGAACACTGAAGCTTTCTTT
TRBV4-1	-	TRBJ1-1	-	CASSQDVTPGTDRAFF	TGCGCCAGCAGCCAAGATGTGACCCCTGGGACTGATCGAGCTTTCTTT
TRBV29-1	-	TRBJ2-1	TRBD2	CSVAGGEQFF	TGCAGCGTTGCGGGGGGTGAGCAGTTCTTC
TRBV6-5	-	TRBJ2-1	TRBD2	CASSYSPSGRDEQFF	TGTGCCAGCAGTTACTCTCCTAGCGGGAGAGATGAGCAGTTCTTC
TRBV19	-	TRBJ2-5	-	CATAPFGHRNQETQYF	TGTGCCACCGCACCCTTTGGACACCGCAACCAAGAGACCCAGTACTTC
TRBV4-2	-	TRBJ2-3	-	CASSQGGGPSTDTQYF	TGTGCCAGCAGCCAAGGTGGAGGGCCTAGCACAGATACGCAGTATTTT
TRBV20-1	-	TRBJ2-7	-	CSASFWGVDEQYF	TGCAGTGCTAGTTTCTGGGGGGTTGACGAGCAGTACTTC
TRBV7-8	-	TRBJ1-5	TRBD1	CASSLTDRGNGQPQHF	TGTGCCAGCAGCTTAACGGACAGGGGGAATGGTCAGCCCCAGCATTTT
TRBV30	-	TRBJ2-2	TRBD2	CAWSATSGRGNGELFF	TGTGCCTGGAGTGCGACTAGCGGGAGAGGGAACGGGGAGCTGTTTTTT
TRBV2	-	TRBJ1-1	-	CAKNRNQNTEAFF	TGTGCCAAAAACAGGAATCAGAACACTGAAGCTTTCTTT
TRBV9	-	TRBJ2-5	-	CASSVGPGYQETQYF	TGTGCCAGCAGCGTAGGCCCCGGGTACCAAGAGACCCAGTACTTC
TRBV28	-	TRBJ1-5	-	CASSFARAYEQPQHF	TGTGCCAGCAGTTTCGCCAGGGCTTATGAGCAGCCCCAGCATTTT
TRBV11-2	few	TRBJ1-6	-	CASSLEYTDSPLHF	TGTGCCAGCAGCCTAGAGTATACAGATTCACCCCTCCACTTT
TRBV5-6	-	TRBJ2-7	TRBD1	CASSLARGLLEQYF	TGTGCCAGCAGCTTGGCCAGGGGGCTTTTGGAGCAGTACTTC
TRBV6-5	-	TRBJ2-5	-	CASSRVQETQYF	TGTGCCAGCAGCCGGGTCCAAGAGACCCAGTACTTC